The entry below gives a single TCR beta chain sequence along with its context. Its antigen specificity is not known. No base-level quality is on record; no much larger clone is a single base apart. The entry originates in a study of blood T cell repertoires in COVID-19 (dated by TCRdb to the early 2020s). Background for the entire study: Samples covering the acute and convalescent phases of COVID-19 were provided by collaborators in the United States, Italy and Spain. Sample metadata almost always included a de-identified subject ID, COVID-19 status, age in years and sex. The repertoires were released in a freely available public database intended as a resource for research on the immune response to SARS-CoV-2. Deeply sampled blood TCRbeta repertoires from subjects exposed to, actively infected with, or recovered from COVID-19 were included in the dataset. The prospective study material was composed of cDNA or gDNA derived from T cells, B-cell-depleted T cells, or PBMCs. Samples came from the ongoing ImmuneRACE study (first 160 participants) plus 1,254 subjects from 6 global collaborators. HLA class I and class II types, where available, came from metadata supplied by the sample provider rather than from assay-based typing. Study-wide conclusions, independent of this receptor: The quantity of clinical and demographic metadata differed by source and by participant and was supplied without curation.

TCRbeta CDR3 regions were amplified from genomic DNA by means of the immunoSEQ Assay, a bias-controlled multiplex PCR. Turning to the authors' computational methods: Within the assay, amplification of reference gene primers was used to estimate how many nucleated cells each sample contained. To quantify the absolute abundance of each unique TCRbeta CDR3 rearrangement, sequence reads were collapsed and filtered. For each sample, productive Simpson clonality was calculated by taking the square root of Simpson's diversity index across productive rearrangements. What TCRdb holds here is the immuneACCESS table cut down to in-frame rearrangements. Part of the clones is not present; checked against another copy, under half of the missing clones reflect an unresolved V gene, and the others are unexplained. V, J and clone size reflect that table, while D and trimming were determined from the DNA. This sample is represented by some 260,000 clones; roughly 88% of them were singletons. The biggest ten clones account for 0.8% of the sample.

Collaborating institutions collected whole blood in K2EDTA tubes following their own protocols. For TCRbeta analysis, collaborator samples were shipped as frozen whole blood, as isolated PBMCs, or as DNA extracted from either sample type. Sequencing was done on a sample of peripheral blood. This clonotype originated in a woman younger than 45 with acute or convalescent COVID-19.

Here the CDR3 is given as CASVRGRETQYF. The sequence in DNA is TGTGCCAGCGTCAGGGGTCGAGAGACCCAGTACTTC. The chain links TRBV6-5 with TRBJ2-5; TRBD1 is a weak D gene call, 6 bases matching. Spanning cysteine to phenylalanine, the CDR3 consists of 12 amino acids. Only CDR3 DNA remains: 36 bases, in frame from the first base. The germline V gene sets CDR1 to MNHEY and CDR2 to SVGAGI. V is pared back by 8 bases and J by 4 bases, with 11 bases lying between the germline termini.